Presented here are 17 T cell receptor beta chains from one specimen sequenced in a study of CD8 T cells in ankylosing spondylitis. One entry per CDR3 protein, called by TCRdb with MiXCR from the 5' RACE reads. The sample has under 250,000 distinct CDR3 sequences; 32% are singletons. The sequenced sample was blood, either unsorted or a sorted T cell fraction (not recorded which). These receptors were taken from a male donor with ankylosing spondylitis or in good health (not recorded which).

The chain employs TRBV6-5 and TRBJ2-3, with 9 nucleotides matching TRBD2. This CDR3 spans 16 amino acids. Germline CDR1 MNHEY, CDR2 SVGAGI. The trim removed 4 bases at V and 5 bases at J, leaving 10 bases unmatched. The CDR3 coding sequence is TGTGCCAGCAGTTCCCCCCCTAGCGGGGTAGGAGATACGCAGTATTTT. It encodes CASSSPPSGVGDTQYF.

This clonotype was picked up a small number of times. This chain joins TRBV12-3 or TRBV12-4 and TRBJ2-7; D may match TRBD1 or TRBD2 (5 bases each). Trimming shortened V by 6 bases and J by 3 bases, and 15 bases separated the two germline ends. CDR3 length: 14 residues. The CDR3 sequence is CASRGTAEGYEQYF. The CDR3 DNA sequence: TGTGCCAGCAGGGGGACGGCCGAGGGCTACGAGCAGTACTTC.

V gene TRBV10-3 combines with J gene TRBJ2-3; 8 bases map to TRBD2. The CDR3 is 14 amino acids. V was pared by 4 bases and J by 2 bases, with 2 bases of the junction left unmatched. Per the germline V gene, CDR1 is ENHRY and CDR2 is SYGVKD. The CDR3 bases are TGTGCCATCAGTGGGGGACTAGACACAGATACGCAGTATTTT. Its protein product is CAISGGLDTDTQYF.

The chain combines TRBV29-1 with TRBJ2-7; 9 bases are shared with TRBD1. V lost 6 bases and J lost 3; bases outside the gene matches: 3. Germline assignment: CDR1 SQVTM and CDR2 ANQGSEA. CDR3 length: 12 amino acids. CDR3 coding DNA: TGCAGCGTAGAGACAGGGGGCTACGAGCAGTACTTC. It translates to CSVETGGYEQYF.

The rearrangement links TRBV12-3 or TRBV12-4 to TRBJ2-7, with 9 bases lining up with TRBD1. The V and J ends lost 3 bases and 5 bases, in that order; junction bases with no gene match: 8. The CDR3 runs 15 residues. The CDR3 bases are TGTGCCAGCAGTTTCTGGGGACAGGGTGCGAACGAGCAGTACTTC. Its translation is CASSFWGQGANEQYF.

The chain is built from TRBV4-1 and TRBJ2-7; 12 bases fit TRBD2. Germline V CDR1 and CDR2: MGHRA, YSYEKL. The J segment lost 1 base and the V segment lost 0 bases, leaving 7 bases of the junction unmatched. This CDR3 contains 18 residues. The CDR3 loop reads CASSQDVLAGGLSYEQYF. Here the CDR3 DNA reads TGCGCCAGCAGCCAAGATGTCCTAGCGGGGGGGCTTTCCTACGAGCAGTACTTC.

The chain is built from TRBV7-9 and TRBJ2-5, with D perhaps TRBD1 or TRBD2 (5 bases each). The CDR3 loop spans 15 amino acids. V shed 7 bases and J shed 2 bases, with 17 bases lying between them. Germline assignment: CDR1 SEHNR and CDR2 FQNEAQ (reference sequence). In DNA form, the CDR3 reads TGTGCCAGCATCCACAGAGGGGCGGTTCAAGAGACCCAGTACTTC. Protein product: CASIHRGAVQETQYF. The full variable domain, completed using reference TRBV7-9 and TRBJ2-5, is DTGVSQNPRHKITKRGQNVTFRCDPISEHNRLYWYRQTLGQGPEFLTYFQNEAQLEKSRLLSDRFSAERPKGSFSTLEIQRTEQGDSAMYLCASIHRGAVQETQYFGPGTRLLVL.

This clonotype has more than one count but fewer than ten. The chain links TRBV20-1 to TRBJ2-7; D ambiguous. The V gene lost 1 base and the J gene lost 5 bases, with 12 bases spanning the gap. Looked up from germline, CDR1 is DFQATT and CDR2 is SNEGSKA (reference sequence). This CDR3 contains 13 residues. This CDR3 reads CSARGPDLDEQYF. CDR3 nucleotides: TGCAGTGCTAGAGGCCCCGACTTGGACGAGCAGTACTTC.

CDR3 nucleotides: TGCAGTGCTAGGCCGCTAGCGGGCCCTGCCTACGAGCAGTACTTC. It encodes CSARPLAGPAYEQYF. The chain carries TRBV20-1 and TRBJ2-7; 8 nucleotides agree with TRBD2. This CDR3 is built from 15 residues. The germline CDR1 and CDR2 sequences are DFQATT and SNEGSKA (reference sequence). Trimming removed 3 bases from V and 2 bases from J; junction bases left unmatched: 9.

The chain is built from TRBV27 and TRBJ2-1; perhaps TRBD1 as D (6 bases). V was trimmed by 7 bases and J by 3 bases, leaving 13 bases between them. In germline, CDR1 is MNHEY, CDR2 SMNVEV (reference sequence). This CDR3 is 14 amino acids long. CDR3 sequence: CASTTQGRYNEQFF. DNA of the CDR3: TGTGCCAGCACCACACAGGGACGCTACAATGAGCAGTTCTTC.

The chain couples TRBV7-9 to TRBJ2-1; the D is unclear. The CDR3 loop spans 11 amino acids. Germline loops: CDR1 SEHNR, CDR2 FQNEAQ (reference sequence). V lost 8 bases, J lost 6 bases, and 8 bases lay in between. Written as DNA, the CDR3 is TGTGCCAGCGCCACCGTCAATGAGCAGTTCTTC. This translates into CASATVNEQFF.

The gene calls are TRBV7-8 and TRBJ1-5, with a tentative D call TRBD1 (5 bases). Deletions cut 2 bases from V and 2 bases from J, with 19 bases between. The germline CDR1 and CDR2 sequences are SGHVS and FQNEAQ. CDR3 length: 18 residues. The CDR3 DNA follows: TGTGCCAGCAGCTTAACGCGGGCAGGGTGGAACCGCAATCAGCCCCAGCATTTT. Translation: CASSLTRAGWNRNQPQHF.

The rearrangement uses TRBV15 and TRBJ2-1; D gene unclear. CDR1 is LNHNV, CDR2 YYDKDF, per germline (reference sequence). The CDR3 runs 15 residues. V lost 0 bases and J lost 4, with 10 bases in between. The DNA of the CDR3 is TGTGCCACCAGCAGAGATAACGCGCGGTACAATGAGCAGTTCTTC. This gives the protein CATSRDNARYNEQFF.

The rearrangement uses TRBV7-2 and TRBJ2-7, with TRBD2 identical over 7 bases. The length of the CDR3 is 15 residues. Germline assignment: CDR1 SGHTA and CDR2 FQGNSA. After removal of 3 bases from V and 1 base from J, the junction contained 6 bases not matched to a gene. CDR3 sequence reads: CASSFGGTFSYEQYF. CDR3 DNA sequence: TGTGCCAGCAGCTTCGGGGGGACTTTTTCCTACGAGCAGTACTTC.

This clonotype was counted only a few times. V usage is TRBV15 and J usage is TRBJ2-1, with 8 bases that match TRBD2. Trimming took 3 bases from V and 10 from J; bases not matched to a gene: 11. This CDR3 has 15 amino acids. Per the germline V gene, CDR1 is LNHNV and CDR2 is YYDKDF (reference sequence). In nucleotides, the CDR3 is TGTGCCACCAGCAGCGGGGGGGGACCCGAGGAAGAGCAGTTCTTC. It encodes CATSSGGGPEEEQFF.

This clonotype has a handful of counts. This chain links TRBV6-1 with TRBJ2-3; a possible D gene is TRBD1 (6 bases). This CDR3 has 15 residues. V lost 0 bases and J lost 6, with 13 bases in between. Germline CDR1 MNHNS, CDR2 SASEGT. The CDR3, as DNA: TGTGCCAGCAGTGAAGCGCGAGGGGGTGGGGATACGCAGTATTTT. This codes for CASSEARGGGDTQYF.

This clonotype has a handful of counts. The V and J genes are TRBV20-1 and TRBJ2-7, with TRBD1 matching 8 bases. Trimming at V came to 2 bases and at J to 2 bases, leaving 5 bases not matched to a gene. Germline values: CDR1 DFQATT, CDR2 SNEGSKA (reference sequence). CDR3 length equals 14 residues. The CDR3 reads CSARTDRDPYEQYF. CDR3 DNA: TGCAGTGCTAGAACGGACAGGGACCCCTACGAGCAGTACTTC.